This T cell receptor (beta chain) was obtained from a study of immune heterogeneity within non-small cell lung tumors. Study-wide context: Histologically, several tumors were squamous cell carcinomas and over eight were non-squamous carcinomas. The remaining 1 tumor was not otherwise specified.

V was pared by 5 bases and J by 6 bases, with 20 bases between. CDR1 is MNHEY and CDR2 is SVGEGT in the germline V gene. This CDR3 has 15 amino acids. Using 32 V and 13 J primers, multiplex PCR amplified TCR beta CDR3. TCRdb itself ran the multiplex PCR reads through MiXCR, one entry per CDR3 protein. This table has around 9,200 distinct CDR3 sequences, around 29% appearing once. This clonotype was seen once. Its antigen is not identified. Whole-study findings and limits: The repertoire of each individual patient held high-frequency T-cell receptor beta clonotypes that were largely distinct from those of other patients. The correlation between local T-cell clonality and local tumor mutational burden was positive, moderate in strength and statistically significant, with R about 0.35. Identical dominant CDR3 beta clonotypes recurred across tumor sites within a patient, alongside site-unique high-frequency clones.

Per sample, approximately 570 ng of bulk tumor genomic DNA was the template used. Primary tumors were biopsied several times each, far apart, intraoperatively. Their non-small cell lung cancer was newly diagnosed and untreated, and the patients underwent curative surgery. The TCR sequence derives from a man aged 60 to 75 with non-small cell lung cancer. The sequencing sample was made of lung tumor tissue. The chain joins TRBV6-2 or TRBV6-3 to TRBJ2-7; D could derive from TRBD1 or TRBD2 (5 bases each). The CDR3 nucleotides read TGTGCCAGCAGTGCGTTTGGGGGTGCCAGAGGCGAGCAGTACTTC. As protein: CASSAFGGARGEQYF.